This TCR beta chain was captured in a study of breast tumors, draining lymph nodes, adjacent tissues. The study, taken as a whole, reports: Tumor TCR diversity was below lymph nodes but above nontumor tissue.

This clonotype was recorded many times. Its cognate antigen is unknown. TCRdb re-called the multiplex PCR reads through MiXCR, storing one row per CDR3 protein. Here the sample spans approximately 89,000 distinct CDR3 sequences, 25% to 35% being singletons. Samples came from axillary lymph nodes draining the breast cancer. Germline CDR1 and CDR2: SEHNR and FQNEAQ (reference sequence). V gave up 7 bases and J gave up 10 bases; unmatched junction bases: 13. The CDR3 runs to 16 residues. Sequences were obtained from axillary lymph node tissue. The receptor was isolated from a female donor with breast cancer. Some clones in this sample may be carry-over from other donors' samples. The chain carries TRBV7-9 and TRBJ2-2; 12 bases are shared with TRBD1. The CDR3 DNA reads as TGTGCCAGCACCCGCTCCGGGACAGGGGGCGGGGAGGAGCTGTTTTTT. It yields the protein CASTRSGTGGGEELFF.